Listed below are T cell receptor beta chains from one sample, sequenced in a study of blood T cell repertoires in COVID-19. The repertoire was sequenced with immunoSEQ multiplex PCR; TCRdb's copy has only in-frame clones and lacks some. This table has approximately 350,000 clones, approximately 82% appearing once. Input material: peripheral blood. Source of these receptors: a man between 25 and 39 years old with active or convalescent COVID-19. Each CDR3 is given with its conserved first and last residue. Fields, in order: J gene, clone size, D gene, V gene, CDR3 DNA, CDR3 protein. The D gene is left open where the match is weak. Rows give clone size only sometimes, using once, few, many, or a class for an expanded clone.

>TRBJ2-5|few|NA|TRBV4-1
TGCGCCAGCAGCCAAGATCCCCAGGGGGGAGAGACCCAGTACTTC
CASSQDPQGGETQYF
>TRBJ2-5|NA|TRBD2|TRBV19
TGTGCCAGTAGTATAGTATGGGGGACTAGCGGGGGCCAAGAGACCCAGTACTTC
CASSIVWGTSGGQETQYF
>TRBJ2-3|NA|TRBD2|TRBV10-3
TGTGCCATCAGTGATGGGACTAGCGCAAGAGATACGCAGTATTTT
CAISDGTSARDTQYF
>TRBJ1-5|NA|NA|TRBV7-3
TGTGCCAGCAGCTTGGGCCCCAAGGGACACACACTTGATCAGCCCCAGCATTTT
CASSLGPKGHTLDQPQHF
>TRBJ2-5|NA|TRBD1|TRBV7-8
TGTGCCAGCAGCTTAAGGGACAGGCAAGAGACCCAGTACTTC
CASSLRDRQETQYF
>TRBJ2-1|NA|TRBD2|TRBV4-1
TGCGCCAGCAGCCAAGTAGGAAGCGGGGGGGCTGGTGAGCAGTTCTTC
CASSQVGSGGAGEQFF
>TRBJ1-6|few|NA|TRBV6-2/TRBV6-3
TGTGCCAGCAGTTTAAGACAGAGCTCCTATAATTCACCCCTCCACTTT
CASSLRQSSYNSPLHF
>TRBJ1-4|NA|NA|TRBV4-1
TGCGCCAGCAACTACATGGGGGGAGCTAATGAAAAACTGTTTTTT
CASNYMGGANEKLFF
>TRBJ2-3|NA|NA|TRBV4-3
TGCGCCAGCAGCCGGAGGCTTGAAAGCACAGATACGCAGTATTTT
CASSRRLESTDTQYF
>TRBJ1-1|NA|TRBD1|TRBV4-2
TGTGCCAGCAGCCCTTCCCCCGGGACAGGTGCTATGAACACTGAAGCTTTCTTT
CASSPSPGTGAMNTEAFF
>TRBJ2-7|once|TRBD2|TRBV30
TGTGCCTGGAGGAGCGGGAGACACCACGAGCAGTACTTC
CAWRSGRHHEQYF
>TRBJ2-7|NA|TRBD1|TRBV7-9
TGTGCCAGCAGCCCCCCGACAGGGAGCTCCTACGAGCAGTACTTC
CASSPPTGSSYEQYF
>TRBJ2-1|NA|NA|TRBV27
TGTGCCAGCAGCAACAGGCCCCCAAACAATGAGCAGTTCTTC
CASSNRPPNNEQFF
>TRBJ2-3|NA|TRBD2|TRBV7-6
TGTGCCAGCAGCTTAGGGCGGGAGAGGACAGATACGCAGTATTTT
CASSLGRERTDTQYF